Presented here are 18 T cell receptor beta chains from one specimen sequenced in a study of cytomegalovirus exposure and HLA in healthy donors. Researchers ran the PCR with 60 Vbeta and 13 Jbeta primers. The data were produced by immunoSEQ multiplex PCR, yet TCRdb's version contains in-frame clones alone and is incomplete. The sample carries fewer than 150,000 clones, about 80% recorded once. What was sequenced was PBMCs. These receptors all stem from a man aged 35-49 years in good health and CMV-seropositive.

The rearrangement links TRBV18 to TRBJ1-4; possible D gene TRBD1, 5 bases. Germline V gene data show CDR1 as KGHSH and CDR2 as LQKENI. This CDR3 contains 15 residues. V lost 1 base and J lost 0, with 6 bases in between. The chain's CDR3 is CASSPRTTTNEKLFF. CDR3 in DNA: TGTGCCAGCTCACCACGGACAACAACTAATGAAAAACTGTTTTTT.

The chain combines TRBV13 with TRBJ2-7; 11 bases align to TRBD1. Trimming removed 5 bases from V and 3 bases from J; junction bases left unmatched: 3. The CDR3 loop spans 14 amino acids. The germline V gene encodes CDR1 PRHDT and CDR2 FYEKMQ (reference sequence). DNA for the CDR3: TGTGCCAGCAGCCACGGGACAGGGGGCTACGAGCAGTACTTC. As protein: CASSHGTGGYEQYF.

The chain employs TRBV7-2 and TRBJ1-2; 10 nucleotides match TRBD1. V shed 5 bases, J shed 2 bases, and the junction held 2 bases outside the gene matches. The germline gives CDR1 SGHTA, CDR2 FQGNSA. The CDR3 covers 14 residues. The CDR3 is CASSKTGGNYGYTF. DNA of the CDR3: TGTGCCAGCAGCAAGACAGGGGGCAACTATGGCTACACCTTC.

This sequence joins TRBV5-1 and TRBJ2-7; 8 bases are shared with TRBD1. V shed 4 bases, J shed 2 bases, and the junction held 8 bases outside the gene matches. The germline gives CDR1 SGHRS, CDR2 YFSETQ. CDR3 size: 15 residues. CDR3 bases: TGCGCCAGCAGCCCAGGCTCAGGGGGCGCCTACGAGCAGTACTTC. Protein: CASSPGSGGAYEQYF.

CDR3 in amino acids: CASSWTLSGSYNEQFF. In DNA form, the CDR3 reads TGTGCCAGCAGTTGGACCTTAAGCGGGAGCTACAATGAGCAGTTCTTC. This rearrangement joins TRBV6-5 to TRBJ2-1, with 8 positions matching TRBD2. Losses at the gene ends were 4 bases for V and 3 bases for J; bases not matched to a gene: 8. Germline loops: CDR1 MNHEY, CDR2 SVGAGI. CDR3 length: 16 residues.

This clone was found a few times. The chain links TRBV5-1 to TRBJ2-3, with unresolved D. Germline-derived CDR1 and CDR2 are SGHRS and YFSETQ. Deletions cut 4 bases from V and 6 bases from J, with 21 bases between. The CDR3 runs 16 residues. Here the CDR3 DNA reads TGCGCCAGCAGCATGGAATCGACTCAGTTTTTGGATACGCAGTATTTT. It specifies CASSMESTQFLDTQYF.

The chain uses TRBV2 and TRBJ2-6; D is undetermined. Trimming cost V 2 bases and J 0 bases, with 8 bases left between them. Germline lookup yields CDR1 SNHLY and CDR2 FYNNEI. CDR3 length: 16 residues. The CDR3 spells CASSELGHSGANVLTF. The DNA of the CDR3 is TGTGCCAGCAGTGAACTCGGTCACTCTGGGGCCAACGTCCTGACTTTC.

The chain is built from TRBV30 and TRBJ1-5; tentative D call: TRBD1 (6 bases). CDR3 length: 14 residues. From germline, CDR1 is GTSNPN and CDR2 SVGIG (reference sequence). Trimming left V 5 bases short and J 3 bases short, with 14 bases between. CDR3 amino acids: CAWCTQGSNQPQHF. The DNA of the CDR3 is TGTGCCTGGTGTACCCAGGGGTCCAATCAGCCCCAGCATTTT. Together with reference TRBV30 and TRBJ1-5, the CDR3 gives the full variable domain: SQTIHQWPATLVQPVGSPLSLECTVEGTSNPNLYWYRQAAGRGLQLLFYSVGIGQISSEVPQNLSASRPQDRQFILSSKKLLLSDSGFYLCAWCTQGSNQPQHFGDGTRLSIL.

This sequence joins TRBV4-3 and TRBJ2-7; D possibly corresponds to TRBD1 (5 bases). CDR3 length equals 14 residues. The germline V and J ends were trimmed by 5 bases and 9 bases, with 20 bases remaining between them. CDR1 LGHNA and CDR2 YSLEER come from the germline V gene. Here the CDR3 reads CASSVQEGGRGQYF. CDR3 sequence (DNA): TGCGCCAGCAGCGTACAGGAAGGTGGAAGAGGGCAGTACTTC.

J is TRBJ1-2 and V is TRBV10-3, with 7 bases identical to TRBD1. The CDR3 is made up of 15 amino acids. The junction had 17 bases not matched to a gene; V was cut back by 8 bases and J by 8 bases. Germline-derived CDR1 and CDR2 are ENHRY and SYGVKD. CDR3 bases: TGTGCCATCGGCCGGGACAGTCTTATCTCCGGGGGCTACACCTTC. This sequence encodes CAIGRDSLISGGYTF.

The count of this clone is one. The chain combines TRBV6-1 with TRBJ1-4; weak D call: TRBD1 (6 bases). Trimming stripped 5 bases from V and 4 bases from J, with 17 bases between. CDR1 MNHNS and CDR2 SASEGT come from the germline V gene. CDR3 length equals 16 residues. The CDR3 DNA is TGTGCCAGCAGTAAAGACGCGACAGGCTATAATGAAAAACTGTTTTTT. Its protein is CASSKDATGYNEKLFF.

The V gene is TRBV29-1, the J gene TRBJ2-4; D is possibly TRBD1 (6 bases). CDR1 is SQVTM and CDR2 is ANQGSEA in the germline V gene. CDR3 size: 16 residues. Trimming removed 4 bases at V and 0 bases at J, with 16 bases between. In DNA, the CDR3 is TGCAGCGTTGGGGGGTTTACAGGGCCAGCCAAAAACATTCAGTACTTC. Its translation is CSVGGFTGPAKNIQYF.

This clone has a single count. The chain recombines TRBV5-1 with TRBJ2-1; 9 positions match TRBD2. The trim removed 4 bases at V and 12 bases at J, leaving 14 bases unmatched. Per the germline V gene, CDR1 is SGHRS and CDR2 is YFSETQ. The CDR3 sequence is 15 residues long. CDR3 in DNA: TGCGCCAGCAGCCCTTTTGCGGGAGGGGATTATGGGCAGTTCTTC. Translation gives CASSPFAGGDYGQFF.

This chain uses TRBV5-5 with TRBJ2-7; 12 bases align to TRBD2. The CDR3 has 16 residues. After removal of 2 bases from V and 3 bases from J, the junction contained 6 bases not matched to a gene. Looked up from germline, CDR1 is SGHKS and CDR2 is YYEKEE (reference sequence). The CDR3 here is CASSFSLAGGGYEQYF. Here the CDR3 DNA reads TGTGCCAGCAGCTTTAGCCTAGCGGGGGGGGGCTACGAGCAGTACTTC. The whole variable domain, filled in from reference TRBV5-5 and TRBJ2-7, reads DAGVTQSPTHLIKTRGQQVTLRCSPISGHKSVSWYQQVLGQGPQFIFQYYEKEERGRGNFPDRFSARQFPNYSSELNVNALLLGDSALYLCASSFSLAGGGYEQYFGPGTRLTVT.

This clone has a single count. The chain is built from TRBV5-1 and TRBJ2-1, with 10 bases lining up with TRBD2. The CDR3 runs 15 residues. V shed 0 bases and J 10 bases; nucleotides not matched to a gene: 7. From germline, CDR1 is SGHRS and CDR2 YFSETQ. CDR3 protein: CASSLDSGRRGEQFF. For the CDR3, the DNA is TGCGCCAGCAGCTTGGATAGCGGGAGGAGGGGCGAGCAGTTCTTC.

This clone appeared a few times. Different DNA sequences within this sample yield the same CDR3. The chain links TRBV7-3 to TRBJ2-3, with 8 nucleotides matching TRBD2. The CDR3 has 15 amino acids. The germline V gene has CDR1 SGHTA and CDR2 FQGTGA. J lost 2 bases, V lost 5 bases, and 6 bases had no gene match. CDR3 residues: CASSVGLADTDTQYF. DNA of the CDR3: TGTGCCAGCAGCGTAGGACTAGCTGACACAGATACGCAGTATTTT.

The V call is TRBV5-1, the J call TRBJ1-6; D may be TRBD1 (5 bases). The CDR3 covers 17 residues. V was cut by 1 base and J by 1 base, with 12 bases left in between. Germline loops: CDR1 SGHRS, CDR2 YFSETQ. The CDR3 region has the DNA TGCGCCAGCAGCTTGAATGGTCAGGGATCCTATAATTCACCCCTCCACTTT. This codes for CASSLNGQGSYNSPLHF.

V and J are TRBV27 and TRBJ2-7; D is possibly TRBD1 (6 bases). Trimming pared 1 base from V and 0 bases from J, leaving 10 bases between. Germline CDR1 MNHEY, CDR2 SMNVEV (reference sequence). CDR3 length: 15 residues. The CDR3 DNA reads as TGTGCCAGCAGTTTATTTGACAGGAGCTCCTACGAGCAGTACTTC. Translation gives CASSLFDRSSYEQYF.